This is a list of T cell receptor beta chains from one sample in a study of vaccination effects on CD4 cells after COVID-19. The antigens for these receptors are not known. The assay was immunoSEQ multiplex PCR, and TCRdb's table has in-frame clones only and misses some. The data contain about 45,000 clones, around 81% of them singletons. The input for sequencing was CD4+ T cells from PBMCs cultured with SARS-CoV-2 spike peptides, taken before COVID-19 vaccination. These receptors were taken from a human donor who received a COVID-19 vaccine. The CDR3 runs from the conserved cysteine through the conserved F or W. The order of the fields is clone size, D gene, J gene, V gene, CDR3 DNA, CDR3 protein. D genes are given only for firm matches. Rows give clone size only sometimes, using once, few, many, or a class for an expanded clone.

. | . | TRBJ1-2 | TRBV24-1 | TGTGCCACCAGTGACCCTGGACAGCAATATGGCTACACCTTC | CATSDPGQQYGYTF
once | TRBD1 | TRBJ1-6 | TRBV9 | TGTGCCAGCAGCGTCCTCCCGGGGCAGGGGGGAAATTCACCCCTCCACTTT | CASSVLPGQGGNSPLHF
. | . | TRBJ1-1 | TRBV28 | TGTGCCAGCAGTTCTACGGACGGCCGCCGGGGGGCTTTCTTT | CASSSTDGRRGAFF
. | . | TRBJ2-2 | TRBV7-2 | TGTGCCAGCAGCCCCCGGGCCGGGAAGGCCGGGGAGCTGTTTTTT | CASSPRAGKAGELFF
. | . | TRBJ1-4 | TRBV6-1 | TGTGCCAGCAGTGAAATCGGAAAACTGTTTTTT | CASSEIGKLFF
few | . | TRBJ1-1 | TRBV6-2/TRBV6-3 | TGTGCCAGCAGTTATATTCGCCAGGATGGACCGAACACTGAAGCTTTCTTT | CASSYIRQDGPNTEAFF
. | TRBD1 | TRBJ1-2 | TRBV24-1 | TGTGCCACCAGTGACCCAGGGGGCGCGGACTATGGCTACACCTTC | CATSDPGGADYGYTF
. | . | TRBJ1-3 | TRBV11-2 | TGTGCCAGCAGCTTAGATAAGGTGTCGGGAAACACCATATATTTT | CASSLDKVSGNTIYF
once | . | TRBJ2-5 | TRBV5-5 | TGTGCCAGCAGCTTGGGCCCGGGATCCCAAGAGACCCAGTACTTC | CASSLGPGSQETQYF
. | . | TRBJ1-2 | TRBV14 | TGTGCCAGCAGCTCCAGGGTAGGATATGGCTACACCTTC | CASSSRVGYGYTF
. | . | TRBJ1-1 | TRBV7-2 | TGTGCCAGCAGCTTTTCAAGGGGGAACACTGAAGCTTTCTTT | CASSFSRGNTEAFF
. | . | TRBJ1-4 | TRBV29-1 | TGCAGCGCACAGGCGAAAAGTAATGAAAAACTGTTTTTT | CSAQAKSNEKLFF
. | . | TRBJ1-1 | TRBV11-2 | TGTGCCAGCAGCCGGGGACCGGCCTCCACTGAAGCTTTCTTT | CASSRGPASTEAFF
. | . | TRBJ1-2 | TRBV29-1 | TGCAGCGCCCTTATGAATCGGGGAACGGGCTACACCTTC | CSALMNRGTGYTF
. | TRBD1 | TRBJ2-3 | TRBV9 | TGTGCCAGCAGCGTAGGAGACAGGGGACCAGATACGCAGTATTTT | CASSVGDRGPDTQYF
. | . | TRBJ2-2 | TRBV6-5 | TGTGCCAGCAGTCGGGACTTCAACACCGGGGAGCTGTTTTTT | CASSRDFNTGELFF
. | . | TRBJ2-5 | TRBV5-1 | TGCGCCAGCAGCTTGTCGTCCTATTCTTGGCCCCAGTACTTC | CASSLSSYSWPQYF
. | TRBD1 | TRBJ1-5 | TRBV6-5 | TGTGCCAGCAGCCTTGGGACAGGGCTTAATCAGCCCCAGCATTTT | CASSLGTGLNQPQHF
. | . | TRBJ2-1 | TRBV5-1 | TGCGCCAGCAGCTTGGAGGAGGGGGCCTACAATGAGCAGTTCTTC | CASSLEEGAYNEQFF
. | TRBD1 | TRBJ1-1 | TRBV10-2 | TGCGCCAGCAGCAGGACAGGTAGCACTGAAGCTTTCTTT | CASSRTGSTEAFF
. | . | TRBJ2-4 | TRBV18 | TGTGCCAGCTCACCGAGGGGGGGCAGAAACATTCAGTACTTC | CASSPRGGRNIQYF
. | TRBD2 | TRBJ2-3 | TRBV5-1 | TGCGCCAGCAGCTTTTGGGGTAGCGGGGCGCAGACGCAGTATTTT | CASSFWGSGAQTQYF
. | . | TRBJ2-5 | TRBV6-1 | TGTGCCAGCAGTGAAATGGTCGGGCTCGAGACCCAGTACTTC | CASSEMVGLETQYF
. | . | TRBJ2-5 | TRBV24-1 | TGTGCCACCAGTGATTTTCGGGACCAAGAGACCCAGTACTTC | CATSDFRDQETQYF
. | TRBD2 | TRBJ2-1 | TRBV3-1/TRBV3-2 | TGTGCCAGCAGCTTAGCGGGGAGCTCCTACAATGAGCAGTTCTTC | CASSLAGSSYNEQFF
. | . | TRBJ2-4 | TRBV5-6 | TGTGCCAGCGCGAGGACAGATCTAAACATTCAGTACTTC | CASARTDLNIQYF
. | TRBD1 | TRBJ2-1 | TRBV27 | TGTGCCAGCAGTCCACGGACAGGGGGCTACAATGAGCAGTTCTTC | CASSPRTGGYNEQFF
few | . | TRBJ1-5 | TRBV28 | TGTGCCAGCAGTTTGAGACAGCCGAATCAGCCCCAGCATTTT | CASSLRQPNQPQHF
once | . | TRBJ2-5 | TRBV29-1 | TGCAGCGTTCGACAGGTTCCCCGGGAGACCCAGTACTTC | CSVRQVPRETQYF
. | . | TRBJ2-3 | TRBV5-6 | TGTGCCAGCAGCTGGTTAGGGGACACAGATACGCAGTATTTT | CASSWLGDTDTQYF
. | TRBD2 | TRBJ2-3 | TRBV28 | TGTGCCAGCAGTGTCTCTCGGGGGGGCGCAGATACGCAGTATTTT | CASSVSRGGADTQYF
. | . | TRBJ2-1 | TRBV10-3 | TGTGCCATCAGTGAGTTGAATGAGCAGTTCTTC | CAISELNEQFF
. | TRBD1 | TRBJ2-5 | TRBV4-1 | TGCGCCAGCAGCCAGACTCCGGGACAGGGGGCAGAGACCCAGTACTTC | CASSQTPGQGAETQYF
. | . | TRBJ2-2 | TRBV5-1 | TGCGCCGGAAAACAGACTGCGAACACCGGGGAGCTGTTTTTT | CAGKQTANTGELFF
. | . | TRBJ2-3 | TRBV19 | TGTGCCAGTAGTATAGGGCTAGCCGCAGATACGCAGTATTTT | CASSIGLAADTQYF
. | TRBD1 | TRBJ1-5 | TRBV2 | TGTGCCAGCAGTCGGGACAGGGGTTACAATCAGCCCCAGCATTTT | CASSRDRGYNQPQHF
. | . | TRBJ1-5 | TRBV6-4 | TGTGCCAGCAGTGTGGAAGACAATCAGCCCCAGCATTTT | CASSVEDNQPQHF
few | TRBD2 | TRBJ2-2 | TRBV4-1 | TGCGCCAGCAGCCAGGGACTAGCGGGGGGAAGGATCACCGGGGAGCTGTTTTTT | CASSQGLAGGRITGELFF
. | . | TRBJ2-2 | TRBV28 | TGTGCCAGTTTCAATAATGGTCAGAACACCGGGGAGCTGTTTTTT | CASFNNGQNTGELFF
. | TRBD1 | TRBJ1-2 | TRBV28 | TGTGCCAGCAGCCCCAGGGGGCTCTATGGCTACACCTTC | CASSPRGLYGYTF
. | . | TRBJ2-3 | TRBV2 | TGTGCCAGCAGTCCAGGGAGGACACTTCAGTATTTT | CASSPGRTLQYF
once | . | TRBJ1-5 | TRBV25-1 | TGTGCCAGCAGTGCAGGCCTTGGGTGGGTGAATCAGCCCCAGCATTTT | CASSAGLGWVNQPQHF
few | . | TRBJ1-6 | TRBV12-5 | TGTGCTAGTGGTTTGTATCTTGGGGGGACCAGGGATTCACCCCTCCACTTT | CASGLYLGGTRDSPLHF
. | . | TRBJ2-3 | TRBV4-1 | TGCGCCAGCAGCCAGGGCCTTTTAACCAGTACGAAGGCAGATACGCAGTATTTT | CASSQGLLTSTKADTQYF